These 29 T cell receptor beta chains were sequenced from one sample in a study of blood T cell repertoires in COVID-19. Repertoires were generated with immunoSEQ multiplex PCR, while TCRdb's copy carries only in-frame clones and drops some. The sample yields about 290,000 clones, roughly 89% seen once. The sequenced sample was PBMCs or T cells enriched from blood (not recorded which). The receptor set was obtained from a woman in her 40s who had recovered from COVID-19.

V is TRBV20-1 and J is TRBJ1-2; 11 positions agree with TRBD1. The germline gives CDR1 DFQATT, CDR2 SNEGSKA (reference sequence). With 3 bases clipped from V and 7 bases from J, the junction kept 4 bases outside the gene matches. The CDR3 has 13 amino acids. The CDR3 DNA sequence: TGCAGTGCTAGTCCCGGGACAGGGGGTGGCTACACCTTC. Protein product: CSASPGTGGGYTF.

This chain uses TRBV7-6 with TRBJ1-1; D is perhaps TRBD1 (6 bases). Trimming stripped 5 bases from V and 4 bases from J, with 20 bases between. The CDR3 loop spans 16 amino acids. Germline lookup yields CDR1 SGHVS and CDR2 FNYEAQ. The CDR3 sequence is CASSPTRAGALTEAFF. In nucleotides, the CDR3 is TGTGCCAGCAGCCCTACCAGGGCGGGGGCCCTCACTGAAGCTTTCTTT.

The V and J genes are TRBV11-3 and TRBJ2-1; 7 bases line up with TRBD2. Trimming at V came to 5 bases and at J to 0 bases, leaving 1 base not matched to a gene. Germline loops: CDR1 SGHNT, CDR2 YENEEA. The CDR3 has 14 amino acids. Here the CDR3 reads CASSPGGSYNEQFF. DNA of the CDR3: TGTGCCAGCAGCCCGGGGGGCTCCTACAATGAGCAGTTCTTC. The entire variable domain, with the rest obtained from reference TRBV11-3 and TRBJ2-1, is as follows: EAGVVQSPRYKIIEKKQPVAFWCNPISGHNTLYWYLQNLGQGPELLIRYENEEAVDDSQLPKDRFSAERLKGVDSTLKIQPAELGDSAVYLCASSPGGSYNEQFFGPGTRLTVL.

In this sample, this clone turned up once. The chain couples TRBV5-1 to TRBJ2-5; D call uncertain. Germline V CDR1 and CDR2: SGHRS, YFSETQ. Trimming left V 2 bases short and J 3 bases short, with 11 bases between. The CDR3 runs to 14 residues. CDR3 nucleotides: TGCGCCAGCAGCTTCGGTGCAGGTGAAGAGACCCAGTACTTC. As protein: CASSFGAGEETQYF.

The chain links TRBV6-4 to TRBJ2-1, with 10 bases identical to TRBD2. Germline-derived CDR1 and CDR2 are MRHNA and SNTAGT. J lost 4 bases, V lost 5 bases, and 2 bases had no gene match. The CDR3 is 14 residues long. CDR3 residues: CASSLLAGYNEQFF. The CDR3 DNA follows: TGTGCCAGCAGTTTACTAGCGGGATACAATGAGCAGTTCTTC.

This clone showed up just once. This sequence joins TRBV7-3 and TRBJ2-1; weak D call: TRBD1 (6 bases). V lost 0 bases and J lost 9, with 9 bases in between. The germline gives CDR1 SGHTA, CDR2 FQGTGA. The CDR3 sequence is 13 residues long. Here the CDR3 reads CASSLTQQGEQFF. CDR3 DNA: TGTGCCAGCAGCTTAACACAACAGGGTGAGCAGTTCTTC. The variable domain in full, completed from reference TRBV7-3 and TRBJ2-1, reads GAGVSQTPSNKVTEKGKYVELRCDPISGHTALYWYRQSLGQGPEFLIYFQGTGAADDSGLPNDRFFAVRPEGSVSTLKIQRTERGDSAVYLCASSLTQQGEQFFGPGTRLTVL.

The chain links TRBV5-1 to TRBJ1-6; 8 nucleotides line up with TRBD1. The V and J ends lost 0 bases and 10 bases, in that order; junction bases with no gene match: 3. CDR3 size: 14 residues. CDR1 is SGHRS and CDR2 is YFSETQ in the germline V gene. CDR3 in DNA: TGCGCCAGCAGCTTGGGGACAGGGCTGTCACCCCTCCACTTT. As protein: CASSLGTGLSPLHF.

This chain links TRBV25-1 with TRBJ1-2; D uncertain. The CDR3 consists of 15 residues. Trimming removed 1 base from V and 10 bases from J, with 19 bases in between. CDR1 is MGHDK, CDR2 SYGVNS, per germline. CDR3 DNA sequence: TGTGCCAGCAGTGAATTGAGAGGAGACGGGTCGGTCTACACCTTC. Translating it yields CASSELRGDGSVYTF.

The chain couples TRBV10-3 to TRBJ2-1; D gene uncertain. Germline-derived CDR1 and CDR2 are ENHRY and SYGVKD. V dropped 0 bases and J dropped 5 bases, with 2 bases sitting between them. The CDR3 runs to 12 residues. Here the CDR3 reads CAISESNNEQFF. The CDR3, as DNA: TGTGCCATCAGTGAGTCCAACAATGAGCAGTTCTTC.

The chain joins TRBV30 to TRBJ1-5; D possibly corresponds to TRBD1 (5 bases). Trimming cost V 1 base and J 7 bases, with 14 bases left between them. CDR3 size: 14 residues. Germline V lookup: CDR1 GTSNPN, CDR2 SVGIG (reference sequence). The DNA for the CDR3 is TGTGCCTGGAGTGACACGGGGACTTGGCAGCCCCAGCATTTT. Translating gives CAWSDTGTWQPQHF.

The chain couples TRBV6-2 or TRBV6-3 to TRBJ1-4; TRBD1 matches at 7 bases. The CDR3 runs 15 residues. The germline V gene has CDR1 MNHEY and CDR2 SVGEGT. The trim removed 5 bases at V and 8 bases at J, leaving 11 bases unmatched. For the CDR3, the DNA is TGTGCCAGCAGTCCCGAGGAGAGGGGGCAAGAAAAACTGTTTTTT. The encoded protein is CASSPEERGQEKLFF.

The V gene is TRBV5-5, the J gene TRBJ2-7; D is ambiguous. The V gene lost 1 base and the J gene lost 12 bases, with 14 bases spanning the gap. The CDR3 length is 12 residues. Germline V gene sequence: CDR1 SGHKS, CDR2 YYEKEE (reference sequence). CDR3 DNA sequence: TGTGCCAGCAGCTTGAACAACGCAGTCACGTACTTC. Its translation: CASSLNNAVTYF.

The chain couples TRBV10-2 to TRBJ1-5; 9 positions agree with TRBD1. J lost 7 bases, V lost 5 bases, and 9 bases had no gene match. This CDR3 region has 15 residues. The germline V gene encodes CDR1 WSHSY and CDR2 SAAADI. This chain's CDR3 is CASSLSGQGVQPQHF. In DNA form, the CDR3 reads TGCGCCAGCAGTCTGTCGGGACAGGGAGTACAGCCCCAGCATTTT.

This clone showed up just once. The chain uses TRBV5-1 and TRBJ1-2; 8 bases match TRBD1. This CDR3 is built from 15 residues. V trimming: 4 bases; J trimming: 6 bases; junction bases outside the gene matches: 11. Germline V lookup: CDR1 SGHRS, CDR2 YFSETQ. In DNA form, the CDR3 reads TGCGCCAGCAGCCAACAGACAGGGGCAGTAGATGGCTACACCTTC. It is translated as CASSQQTGAVDGYTF.

This chain uses TRBV3-1 (or the pseudogene TRBV3-2) with TRBJ1-1; 8 nucleotides align to TRBD1. Germline V gene sequence: CDR1 LGHDT, CDR2 YNNKEL (reference sequence). CDR3 length: 13 amino acids. Trimming cost V 4 bases and J 10 bases; bases outside gene matches: 8. CDR3 DNA sequence: TGTGCCAGCAGCCCCGGACAGGGCTTGGGAGCTTTCTTT. As protein: CASSPGQGLGAFF.

The chain joins TRBV6-5 to TRBJ2-2; tentative D call: TRBD1 (5 bases). The CDR3 is 15 residues long. Per germline, CDR1 MNHEY and CDR2 SVGAGI. Trimming stripped 7 bases from V and 3 bases from J, with 15 bases between. The DNA for the CDR3 is TGTGCCAGCATCCAATCGGCAGGGTACACCGGGGAGCTGTTTTTT. It translates to CASIQSAGYTGELFF.

The V gene is TRBV7-2, the J gene TRBJ2-6, with D perhaps TRBD2 (6 bases). The CDR3 extends over 16 amino acids. V was cut by 3 bases and J by 7 bases, with 16 bases left in between. Germline V CDR1 and CDR2: SGHTA, FQGNSA. The CDR3 region is CASSLTGTPGANVLTF. In DNA form, the CDR3 reads TGTGCCAGCAGCTTGACCGGGACTCCGGGAGCCAACGTCCTGACTTTC.

The CDR3 region is CATAATSGDNEQFF. In DNA, the CDR3 is TGTGCCACCGCTGCCACTAGCGGAGACAATGAGCAGTTCTTC. The chain employs TRBV5-4 and TRBJ2-1, with TRBD2 matching over 8 bases. With 9 bases clipped from V and 5 bases from J, the junction kept 10 bases outside the gene matches. Germline-derived CDR1 and CDR2 are SGHNT and YYREEE (reference sequence). The CDR3 is made up of 14 amino acids. The full variable domain, in which reference TRBV5-4 and TRBJ2-1 provide the parts outside the CDR3, is ETGVTQSPTHLIKTRGQQVTLRCSSQSGHNTVSWYQQALGQGPQFIFQYYREEENGRGNFPPRFSGLQFPNYSSELNVNALELDDSALYLCATAATSGDNEQFFGPGTRLTVL.

The chain's CDR3 is CASSRTGAYYGYTF. CDR3 nucleotides: TGTGCCAGCAGCCGGACAGGGGCCTACTATGGCTACACCTTC. The chain has TRBV25-1 and TRBJ1-2; 9 bases are shared with TRBD1. The trim removed 6 bases at V and 3 bases at J, leaving 5 bases unmatched. CDR3 length equals 14 residues. Germline CDR1 MGHDK, CDR2 SYGVNS.

This sequence joins TRBV5-1 and TRBJ1-1; 7 bases are a match to TRBD1. With 4 bases clipped from V and 0 bases from J, the junction kept 6 bases outside the gene matches. The CDR3 consists of 15 residues. The V gene's germline CDR1 is SGHRS and CDR2 YFSETQ. CDR3 sequence reads: CASSPGQIMNTEAFF. In nucleotides, the CDR3 is TGCGCCAGCAGCCCGGGACAGATAATGAACACTGAAGCTTTCTTT. The full variable domain, its missing parts supplied by reference TRBV5-1 and TRBJ1-1, is KAGVTQTPRYLIKTRGQQVTLSCSPISGHRSVSWYQQTPGQGLQFLFEYFSETQRNKGNFPGRFSGRQFSNSRSEMNVSTLELGDSALYLCASSPGQIMNTEAFFGQGTRLTVV.

The gene calls are TRBV4-2 and TRBJ2-3; D gene ambiguous. The V and J ends lost 3 bases and 2 bases respectively, with 6 bases between them. The CDR3 has 13 amino acids. CDR1 LGHNA and CDR2 YNFKEQ come from the germline V gene. The DNA for the CDR3 is TGTGCCAGCAGCCAGGGCGACACAGATACGCAGTATTTT. Translation gives CASSQGDTDTQYF.

The rearrangement links TRBV3-1 (or the pseudogene TRBV3-2) to TRBJ1-2; D might be TRBD1 (5 bases). CDR1 is LGHDT and CDR2 is YNNKEL in the germline V gene (reference sequence). The CDR3 runs 15 residues. Trimming removed 3 bases from V and 4 bases from J, with 15 bases in between. CDR3 in amino acids: CASSQGGTGGYGYTF. CDR3 nucleotides: TGTGCCAGCAGCCAGGGCGGGACCGGCGGCTATGGCTACACCTTC.

The chain employs TRBV7-3 and TRBJ2-6; maybe TRBD1 (5 bases). CDR3 length: 13 residues. V shed 8 bases and J shed 1 base, with 6 bases lying between them. Germline V gene sequence: CDR1 SGHTA, CDR2 FQGTGA. Here the CDR3 DNA reads TGTGCCAGCTCAGGGTCTGGGGCCAACGTCCTGACTTTC. Translation: CASSGSGANVLTF. The full variable domain, its missing parts supplied by reference TRBV7-3 and TRBJ2-6, is GAGVSQTPSNKVTEKGKYVELRCDPISGHTALYWYRQSLGQGPEFLIYFQGTGAADDSGLPNDRFFAVRPEGSVSTLKIQRTERGDSAVYLCASSGSGANVLTFGAGSRLTVL.

This chain joins TRBV4-3 and TRBJ1-2, with 9 bases identical to TRBD1. The trim removed 2 bases at V and 7 bases at J, leaving 17 bases unmatched. The CDR3 totals 18 residues. Germline CDR1 is LGHNA and CDR2 is YSLEER. Written as DNA, the CDR3 is TGCGCCAGCAGCCAAAATCCCGGGACAGGGCACCCTCTATCTGGCTACACCTTC. Protein: CASSQNPGTGHPLSGYTF.

The genes are TRBV10-3 and TRBJ2-1; 10 bases are a match to TRBD2. CDR1 and CDR2 from the germline V gene are ENHRY and SYGVKD. The junction had 11 bases not matched to a gene; V was cut back by 4 bases and J by 8 bases. The CDR3 sequence is 16 residues long. The CDR3 DNA follows: TGTGCCATCAGTGGACAAGCGGGACTAGCGAGGTATGAGCAGTTCTTC. Protein: CAISGQAGLARYEQFF.

The V gene is TRBV3-1 (or the pseudogene TRBV3-2), the J gene TRBJ1-1; possibly TRBD1 for D (6 bases). The CDR3 sequence is 12 residues long. Germline CDR1 and CDR2: LGHDT and YNNKEL (reference sequence). V lost 1 base to trimming and J lost 9 bases, with 9 bases between them. Here the CDR3 DNA reads TGTGCCAGCAGCCAAGGGGGGGGCCAAGCTTTCTTT. Translated: CASSQGGGQAFF.

This chain connects TRBV6-2 or TRBV6-3 to TRBJ1-2; tentative D call: TRBD1 (6 bases). Germline values: CDR1 MNHEY, CDR2 SVGEGT. Trimming pared 2 bases from V and 8 bases from J, leaving 15 bases between. This CDR3 is built from 14 residues. CDR3 sequence reads: CASSYLDSMRGYTF. CDR3 DNA sequence: TGTGCCAGCAGTTACCTGGACAGTATGAGGGGCTACACCTTC.

The chain combines TRBV6-5 with TRBJ1-4; D remains unclear. The CDR3 is 13 amino acids. CDR1 is MNHEY and CDR2 is SVGAGI in the germline V gene. V was trimmed by 9 bases and J by 5 bases, leaving 13 bases between them. In DNA form, the CDR3 reads TGTGCCAGAATGGCGGATGGGAATGAAAAACTGTTTTTT. This encodes CARMADGNEKLFF.

The chain is built from TRBV2 and TRBJ2-1; 8 nucleotides agree with TRBD2. The V segment lost 4 bases and the J segment 2 bases; nucleotides outside the gene matches: 7. This CDR3 contains 16 residues. CDR1 SNHLY and CDR2 FYNNEI come from the germline V gene. The CDR3 nucleotides are TGTGCCAGCAGTGGGACCGGGACTAGTGCCTACAATGAGCAGTTCTTC. As protein: CASSGTGTSAYNEQFF.